This T cell receptor beta chain was captured in a study of OX40 agonist ivuxolimab in advanced cancers. Study information: Patients in the trial were receiving intravenous ivuxolimab every 2 weeks, at doses of 0.01 to 10 mg/kg.

Trimming took 6 bases from V and 5 from J; bases not matched to a gene: 5. The CDR3 contains 14 residues. Germline-derived CDR1 and CDR2 are MGHRA and YSYEKL. The data were produced by immunoSEQ multiplex PCR, yet TCRdb's version contains in-frame clones alone and is incomplete. The sample includes about 52,000 clones, 75% to 90% of them seen just once. This receptor was identified in an adult with an advanced solid tumor such as melanoma, head and neck, liver or kidney cancer. The input for sequencing was CD4+ or CD8+ T cells sorted from blood, taken in a trial of the OX40 agonist ivuxolimab. The chain couples TRBV4-1 to TRBJ2-5; 11 nucleotides agree with TRBD1. CDR3 protein: CASRGQGAWETQYF. CDR3 coding DNA: TGCGCCAGCAGAGGACAGGGGGCGTGGGAGACCCAGTACTTC.